The clone carrying this T cell receptor (beta chain) was seen repeatedly, ten times or more. The data were obtained in a study of chronic HIV infection and antiretroviral therapy. TCRdb used MiXCR to reprocess the 5' RACE reads, holding one entry per CDR3 protein. The sample has some 38,000 distinct CDR3 sequences, 8% to 10% seen once; the top ten hold 2.9%. Germline-derived CDR1 and CDR2 are SNHLY and FYNNEI. Trimming took 4 bases from V and 6 from J, leaving 7 bases between them. The length of the CDR3 is 12 residues. The V gene is TRBV2, the J gene TRBJ2-1; D gene uncertain. The sequenced sample consisted of peripheral blood. The sequence came from an adult who had HIV and had not received antiretroviral therapy, or was an uninfected healthy control (not recorded which). The CDR3 protein is CASSVSLNEQFF. CDR3 coding DNA: TGTGCCAGCAGTGTGAGCCTCAATGAGCAGTTCTTC.